This TCR beta chain was retrieved from a study of T cell responses to AZD1222 COVID-19 vaccine. Regarding the study as a whole: Every sample of the repertoires postdated the peak T cell response.

Worth noting for this clone: The antigen is not known.

Generated by immunoSEQ multiplex PCR, the TCRdb table keeps only in-frame clones and is missing some. The data show 200,000 to 250,000 clones, less than 95% seen once. Trimming took 3 bases from V and 1 from J, leaving 6 bases between them. CDR3 length equals 14 residues. Germline CDR1 reads MDHEN; CDR2 reads SYDVKM. The gene calls are TRBV28 and TRBJ2-2, with D unclear. Sequences were derived from peripheral blood, sampled 28 days after the second dose of the MenACWY control vaccine. The clonotype comes from an adult who received the MenACWY meningococcal vaccine as a control. CDR3 nucleotides: TGTGCCAGCAGTTTGGCAGGGAACACCGGGGAGCTGTTTTTT. Encoded protein: CASSLAGNTGELFF.